The 25 T cell receptor beta chains given below trace back to one sample, sequenced in a study of blood T cell repertoires in COVID-19. The data were produced by immunoSEQ multiplex PCR, yet TCRdb's version contains in-frame clones alone and is incomplete. The table has about 120,000 clones, roughly 75% seen once. The sequenced material came from peripheral blood. These TCRs come from a man in his 60s with active or convalescent COVID-19.

This chain uses TRBV24-1 with TRBJ2-5; D is possibly TRBD2 (6 bases). The CDR3 extends over 15 amino acids. V shed 5 bases and J shed 2 bases, with 14 bases lying between them. In germline, CDR1 is KGHDR, CDR2 SFDVKD. CDR3 region: CATSGTLGSQETQYF. CDR3 coding DNA: TGTGCCACCAGTGGCACCCTCGGGAGTCAAGAGACCCAGTACTTC.

The V and J genes are TRBV11-1 and TRBJ1-6; 8 bases match TRBD1. This CDR3 spans 14 amino acids. The junction had 7 bases not matched to a gene; V was cut back by 5 bases and J by 10 bases. Germline CDR1 reads SGHAT; CDR2 reads FQDESV (reference sequence). CDR3 in amino acids: CASSPGQVGSPLHF. The CDR3 DNA follows: TGTGCCAGCAGCCCGGGACAGGTTGGGTCACCCCTCCACTTT. The whole variable domain, remainder taken from reference TRBV11-1 and TRBJ1-6, is EAEVAQSPRYKITEKSQAVAFWCDPISGHATLYWYRQILGQGPELLVQFQDESVVDDSQLPKDRFSAERLKGVDSTLKIQPAELGDSAMYLCASSPGQVGSPLHFGNGTRLTVT.

The CDR3 nucleotides read TGCGCCAGCAGCTTGGGCCAGGGGAGCACAGATACGCAGTATTTT. The encoded protein is CASSLGQGSTDTQYF. This chain uses TRBV5-1 with TRBJ2-3; D possibly corresponds to TRBD1 (6 bases). The germline V gene has CDR1 SGHRS and CDR2 YFSETQ. Trimming stripped 0 bases from V and 0 bases from J, with 8 bases between. The CDR3 sequence is 15 residues long.

The gene calls are TRBV6-5 and TRBJ1-3; tentatively, D is TRBD1 (6 bases). Trimming removed 6 bases at V and 3 bases at J, with 12 bases between. The CDR3 sequence is 14 residues long. Germline V gene data show CDR1 as MNHEY and CDR2 as SVGAGI. The CDR3 region is CASRSPGVGNTIYF. Here the CDR3 DNA reads TGTGCCAGCAGGAGCCCAGGGGTTGGAAACACCATATATTTT.

The rearrangement joins TRBV11-2 to TRBJ1-1; the match to TRBD1 covers 7 bases. This CDR3 comprises 13 residues. CDR1 SGHAT and CDR2 FQNNGV come from the germline V gene. J gave up 3 bases and V 4 bases, and 2 bases lay outside the gene matches. CDR3 loop: CASSSQGHTEAFF. As DNA, the CDR3 is TGTGCCAGCAGCTCACAGGGGCACACTGAAGCTTTCTTT.

This clone was recorded only once. The chain recombines TRBV15 with TRBJ2-2, with TRBD2 matching 14 bases. Trimming cost V 5 bases and J 7 bases; bases outside gene matches: 9. The CDR3 length is 17 residues. The germline gives CDR1 LNHNV, CDR2 YYDKDF (reference sequence). The CDR3 loop is CATSGGLAGEWSGELFF. CDR3 DNA sequence: TGTGCCACCAGCGGGGGACTAGCGGGAGAGTGGAGCGGGGAGCTGTTTTTT.

The J gene is TRBJ1-5, the V gene TRBV10-2; weak D call: TRBD1 (5 bases). V lost 7 bases and J lost 6, with 16 bases in between. Germline V lookup: CDR1 WSHSY, CDR2 SAAADI. This CDR3 contains 14 residues. The CDR3 is CASTRGEGAQPQHF. As DNA, the CDR3 is TGCGCCAGCACCCGAGGGGAGGGCGCTCAGCCCCAGCATTTT.

CDR3 loop: CASSRRLDWSNEQFF. DNA of the CDR3: TGTGCCAGCAGTCGACGACTAGATTGGTCCAATGAGCAGTTCTTC. The rearrangement links TRBV6-2 or TRBV6-3 to TRBJ2-1; perhaps TRBD2 as D (6 bases). Trimming left V 5 bases short and J 6 bases short, with 17 bases between. CDR3 length: 15 amino acids. Per germline, CDR1 MNHEY and CDR2 SVGEGT.

The V and J genes are TRBV28 and TRBJ2-2; TRBD1 is a possible D gene (5 bases). The germline gives CDR1 MDHEN, CDR2 SYDVKM. The CDR3 is 13 amino acids. The germline V and J ends were trimmed by 2 bases and 4 bases, with 5 bases remaining between them. Written as DNA, the CDR3 is TGTGCCAGCAGTTTAGGGGCCACCGGGGAGCTGTTTTTT. This translates into CASSLGATGELFF.

The J gene is TRBJ2-1, the V gene TRBV19; TRBD1 aligns across 7 bases. This CDR3 comprises 16 residues. The germline CDR1 and CDR2 sequences are LNHDA and SQIVND (reference sequence). The junction had 22 bases not matched to a gene; V was cut back by 5 bases and J by 15 bases. The CDR3 bases are TGTGCCAGTAGTCTTCGCAAGGGCGCACAAGGGGACAGCGCGTTCTTC. It yields the protein CASSLRKGAQGDSAFF.

This chain links TRBV18 with TRBJ2-3; 8 bases are a match to TRBD1. This CDR3 is 16 amino acids long. CDR1 is KGHSH and CDR2 is LQKENI in the germline V gene. V gave up 1 base and J gave up 5 bases; unmatched junction bases: 8. CDR3 region: CASSPRTGWIQDTQYF. In nucleotides, the CDR3 is TGTGCCAGCTCACCACGGACAGGGTGGATTCAAGATACGCAGTATTTT.

The rearrangement uses TRBV5-1 and TRBJ1-5, with TRBD1 as a possible D gene (6 bases). This CDR3 has 17 amino acids. V lost 1 base, J lost 7 bases, and 21 bases lay in between. From germline, CDR1 is SGHRS and CDR2 YFSETQ. The CDR3 DNA follows: TGCGCCAGCAGCTTGAACCCCTTAGGGCAGGGGAGCCAGCCCCAGCATTTT. This gives the protein CASSLNPLGQGSQPQHF.

The chain is built from TRBV5-1 and TRBJ2-2; 7 nucleotides agree with TRBD2. CDR3 length: 15 amino acids. J gave up 3 bases and V 2 bases, and 4 bases lay outside the gene matches. Germline CDR1 is SGHRS and CDR2 is YFSETQ. CDR3 DNA: TGCGCCAGCAGCTTTCCAGCGGGGCACACCGGGGAGCTGTTTTTT. Translated, it gives CASSFPAGHTGELFF.

The V call is TRBV24-1, the J call TRBJ2-5; 7 bases line up with TRBD2. Germline CDR1 KGHDR, CDR2 SFDVKD. V trimming: 6 bases; J trimming: 4 bases; junction bases outside the gene matches: 10. The CDR3 loop spans 15 amino acids. CDR3: CATSRAGVRAETQYF. The CDR3 DNA is TGTGCCACCAGTCGGGCGGGAGTACGGGCAGAGACCCAGTACTTC.

The chain uses TRBV5-4 and TRBJ2-5, with D possibly matching TRBD2 (6 bases). V was pared by 4 bases and J by 3 bases, with 13 bases between. From germline, CDR1 is SGHNT and CDR2 YYREEE (reference sequence). The CDR3 extends over 14 amino acids. CDR3 coding DNA: TGTGCCAGCAGCCCCCGCGGGGCAGAAGAGACCCAGTACTTC. This gives the protein CASSPRGAEETQYF.

The CDR3 loop reads CSASRSYEQYF. The CDR3 nucleotides read TGCAGTGCTAGCAGGTCCTACGAGCAGTACTTC. The rearrangement uses TRBV20-1 and TRBJ2-7; D gene uncertain. Germline values: CDR1 DFQATT, CDR2 SNEGSKA (reference sequence). This CDR3 is 11 amino acids long. Trimming took 3 bases from V and 1 from J, leaving 4 bases between them.

The chain recombines TRBV5-4 with TRBJ2-7; TRBD1 aligns across 8 bases. CDR1 is SGHNT and CDR2 is YYREEE in the germline V gene (reference sequence). V dropped 0 bases and J dropped 4; count of bases not matched to a gene: 3. The CDR3 totals 14 residues. This CDR3 is CASSLDRGMYEQYF. The CDR3 DNA is TGTGCCAGCAGCTTGGACAGGGGGATGTACGAGCAGTACTTC.

The chain links TRBV5-1 to TRBJ2-7; 11 bases are a match to TRBD2. The ends lost 3 bases at V and 5 bases at J; junction bases unmatched: 10. The germline CDR1 and CDR2 sequences are SGHRS and YFSETQ. The length of the CDR3 is 16 residues. The CDR3 nucleotides read TGCGCCAGCAGCTCCACGCCTAGCGGGAGGAGCAACGAGCAGTACTTC. Amino acid sequence: CASSSTPSGRSNEQYF.

This clone was seen only once. The chain uses TRBV18 and TRBJ2-7; tentatively, D is TRBD1 (5 bases). Trimming left V 4 bases short and J 2 bases short, with 12 bases between. Germline CDR1 and CDR2: KGHSH and LQKENI. This CDR3 comprises 14 residues. CDR3 sequence reads: CASSRGVGPYEQYF. The DNA for the CDR3 is TGTGCCAGCTCACGTGGGGTGGGGCCCTACGAGCAGTACTTC.

The chain is built from TRBV4-3 and TRBJ2-2, with 7 bases lining up with TRBD2. The CDR3 sequence is 16 residues long. V lost 1 base to trimming and J lost 1 base; unmatched junction nucleotides: 3. From germline, CDR1 is LGHNA and CDR2 YSLEER. Here the CDR3 DNA reads TGCGCCAGCAGCCAAGCCTTAGCGGGGAACACCGGGGAGCTGTTTTTT. Amino acid sequence: CASSQALAGNTGELFF.

The rearrangement links TRBV29-1 to TRBJ2-3; the match to TRBD2 covers 10 bases. The CDR3 consists of 14 residues. In germline, CDR1 is SQVTM, CDR2 ANQGSEA. V lost 8 bases to trimming and J lost 5 bases; unmatched junction nucleotides: 10. CDR3: CSQGASGSGDTQYF. The CDR3 bases are TGCAGCCAGGGGGCTAGCGGGAGTGGAGATACGCAGTATTTT.

The V gene is TRBV5-1, the J gene TRBJ1-2; D not resolved. Germline CDR1 reads SGHRS; CDR2 reads YFSETQ. The CDR3 consists of 14 residues. Trimming left V 0 bases short and J 6 bases short, with 12 bases between. The CDR3 loop is CASSLVDNLDGYTF. For the CDR3, the DNA is TGCGCCAGCAGCTTGGTCGACAATCTCGATGGCTACACCTTC. Full variable domain (rest looked up from reference TRBV5-1 and TRBJ1-2): KAGVTQTPRYLIKTRGQQVTLSCSPISGHRSVSWYQQTPGQGLQFLFEYFSETQRNKGNFPGRFSGRQFSNSRSEMNVSTLELGDSALYLCASSLVDNLDGYTFGSGTRLTVV.

DNA for the CDR3: TGTGCCAGCAGCTCGACTAGCGGGAGGGCATTGGATACGCAGTATTTT. Translation gives CASSSTSGRALDTQYF. The chain recombines TRBV11-2 with TRBJ2-3; 14 bases are shared with TRBD2. Germline loops: CDR1 SGHAT, CDR2 FQNNGV. The V and J ends lost 4 bases and 6 bases, in that order; junction bases with no gene match: 6. This CDR3 is 16 amino acids long.

This clone was seen a few times. The V call is TRBV5-1, the J call TRBJ2-2, with TRBD2 identical over 13 bases. The CDR3 length is 19 residues. Trimming at V came to 4 bases and at J to 3 bases, leaving 12 bases not matched to a gene. Germline assignment: CDR1 SGHRS and CDR2 YFSETQ. CDR3: CASSPSRTSGSRDTGELFF. DNA for the CDR3: TGCGCCAGCAGCCCCTCTCGGACTAGCGGGAGCCGGGACACCGGGGAGCTGTTTTTT.

The V call is TRBV7-2, the J call TRBJ2-1; 13 bases fit TRBD2. Germline CDR1 reads SGHTA; CDR2 reads FQGNSA. This CDR3 region has 16 residues. V trimming: 4 bases; J trimming: 8 bases; junction bases outside the gene matches: 8. This chain's CDR3 is CASSWAGTSGTDEQFF. The CDR3 DNA reads TGTGCCAGCAGCTGGGCCGGGACTAGCGGGACGGATGAGCAGTTCTTC.